This TCR beta chain was obtained from a study of T cell responses to AZD1222 COVID-19 vaccine (dated by TCRdb to 2020 to 2022). Context from the whole study: AZD1222 recipients whose second dose came at about 4 weeks and those whose second dose came at about 12 weeks were combined into one group, since spike-specific TCR depth and breadth did not differ between the two schedules. Trial participants were enrolled by age into 18-55, 56-69 and 70-plus year subgroups, with around 140, 26 and 57 TCR-sequenced participants respectively. A total of roughly 240 trial participants underwent TCR sequencing, of whom about 210 received two doses of AZD1222 and 26 received two doses of the MenACWY control vaccine.

Summary of the overall study and its limitations: Only a handful of AZD1222 recipients were SARS-CoV-2 seropositive at baseline, limiting conclusions about previously exposed vaccinees. Nearly half of unique spike-specific TCRs reportedly recognized epitopes outside regions mutated in the B.1.351 and B.1.1.7 variants. Most participants were white British and females outnumbered males, and the authors suggested that clonal diversity may have been underestimated. After two AZD1222 doses, both the breadth and the depth of spike-specific TCRs were significantly higher than at day 0 and than in MenACWY recipients. No day 14 peak-response samples were available, so repertoires were characterized only after the peak T cell response. CD4 TCRs associated with the vaccine covered the entire spike protein, and the dominant responses were in regions 160-218 and 743-854. The 56-69-year group was small, and its depth increase did not reach significance, likely because of low power.

The CDR3 regions of human TCRbeta chains were subjected to immunosequencing. The authors' pipeline ran thus. Repertoire TCRs were checked for matches against a reference library of SARS-CoV-2-specific TCRs that had been generated using the MIRA antigen-specificity platform. Breadth meant the fraction of unique TCRs that were SARS-CoV-2-associated, whereas depth meant the fraction of total T cells that were SARS-CoV-2-associated. Each spike-specific TCR was assigned to its reactive spike region and to a CD4 or CD8 class using the MIRA data. Log10-transformed breadth and depth values were compared by one-way ANOVA with Sidak's multiple comparisons tests. Entries here come from immuneACCESS through TCRdb and include only in-frame sequences with V and J called. Some clones fail to appear in such tables; in the studies checked, an unresolved V gene covers under half of the shortfall, and the cause of the remainder is unknown. The V and J calls and the clone size are those of that table, but D and trimming were determined from the DNA. A total of roughly 110,000 clones appear in this sample, 91% of them only once. About 20% of the sample goes to the ten largest clones.

About this clone: It has no known antigen specificity. Base quality data are lacking; no much larger clone is found one base away.

The germline V gene encodes CDR1 SGHKS and CDR2 YYEKEE (reference sequence). From the cysteine up to the phenylalanine, the CDR3 has a length of 18 residues. Only CDR3 DNA is held: 54 bases, read in frame from base 1. V lost 1 base and J lost 5 bases, and the count of bases not matched to a germline gene is 12. The sample's time point, from its label and the paper: baseline before first vaccination. The vaccinee samples were drawn from two UK trials, COV001 and COV002, one of which was a single-blind randomized controlled phase 2/3 trial testing AZD1222 (ChAdOx1 nCoV-19) in healthy adults. For TCRbeta chain sequencing, PBMC samples from trial participants were taken at day 0 and at day 28 after the second dose.

The chain is encoded by TRBV5-5 joined to TRBJ2-5; 12 bases in between match TRBD2. Sequenced material: peripheral blood, taken on day 0 of AZD1222 vaccination. The TCR was taken from an adult in good health. The bases are TGTGCCAGCAGCTTGCTGGCTAGCGGGGGGGCCGCCGGGGAGACCCAGTACTTC. This translates into CASSLLASGGAAGETQYF. Extended through the reference TRBV5-5 and TRBJ2-5 proteins, this CDR3 yields the full variable domain: DAGVTQSPTHLIKTRGQQVTLRCSPISGHKSVSWYQQVLGQGPQFIFQYYEKEERGRGNFPDRFSARQFPNYSSELNVNALLLGDSALYLCASSLLASGGAAGETQYFGPGTRLLVL.